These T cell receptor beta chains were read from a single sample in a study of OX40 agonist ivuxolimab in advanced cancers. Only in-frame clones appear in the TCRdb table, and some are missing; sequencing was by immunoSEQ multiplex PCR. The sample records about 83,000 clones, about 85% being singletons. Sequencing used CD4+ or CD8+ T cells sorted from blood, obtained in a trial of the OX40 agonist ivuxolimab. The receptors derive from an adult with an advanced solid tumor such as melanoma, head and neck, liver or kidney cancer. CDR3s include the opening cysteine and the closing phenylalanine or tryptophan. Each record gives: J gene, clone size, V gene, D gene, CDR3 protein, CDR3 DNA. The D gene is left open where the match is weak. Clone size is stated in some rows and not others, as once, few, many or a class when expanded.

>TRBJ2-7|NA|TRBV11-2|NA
CASSRIDLYEQYF
TGTGCCAGCAGCAGGATAGACCTTTACGAGCAGTACTTC
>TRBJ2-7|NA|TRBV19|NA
CASSTPYRQGFYEQYF
TGTGCCAGTAGTACCCCGTACAGGCAGGGATTCTACGAGCAGTACTTC
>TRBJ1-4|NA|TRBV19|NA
CASIRTFATNEKLFF
TGTGCCAGTATCCGGACATTTGCAACTAATGAAAAACTGTTTTTT
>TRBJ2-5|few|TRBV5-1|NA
CASSLAGQAVGETQYF
TGCGCCAGCAGCTTGGCCGGGCAGGCGGTGGGAGAGACCCAGTACTTC
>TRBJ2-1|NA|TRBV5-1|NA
CASSLMGLNNEQFF
TGCGCCAGCAGCTTGATGGGGTTGAACAATGAGCAGTTCTTC
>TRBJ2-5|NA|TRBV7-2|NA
CASSLRAEETQYF
TGTGCCAGCAGCTTAAGGGCAGAAGAGACCCAGTACTTC
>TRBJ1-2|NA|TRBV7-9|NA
CASAVANYGYTF
TGTGCCAGCGCGGTAGCAAACTATGGCTACACCTTC
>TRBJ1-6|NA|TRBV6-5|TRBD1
CASSWDRAGSPLHF
TGTGCCAGCAGCTGGGACAGGGCAGGATCACCCCTCCACTTT
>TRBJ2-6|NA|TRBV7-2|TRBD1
CASSSTRTGGDLGANVLTF
TGTGCCAGCAGCTCTACACGAACAGGGGGCGATCTCGGGGCCAACGTCCTGACTTTC
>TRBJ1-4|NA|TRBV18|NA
CASSSGRLRSNEKLFF
TGTGCCAGCTCATCAGGCAGACTTAGGTCGAATGAAAAACTGTTTTTT
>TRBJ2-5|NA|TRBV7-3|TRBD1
CASSRDRQETQYF
TGTGCCAGCAGCAGGGACAGACAAGAGACCCAGTACTTC
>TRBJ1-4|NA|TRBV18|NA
CASSPPHGDEKLFF
TGTGCCAGCTCACCCCCCCATGGGGATGAAAAACTGTTTTTT
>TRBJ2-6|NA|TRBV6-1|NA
CASSEDWFSGANVLTF
TGTGCCAGCAGTGAAGACTGGTTCTCTGGGGCCAACGTCCTGACTTTC
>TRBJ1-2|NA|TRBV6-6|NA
CASSYTHRANYGYTF
TGTGCCAGCAGTTATACGCACAGGGCTAACTATGGCTACACCTTC
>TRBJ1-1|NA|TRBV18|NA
CASSPQRGDKAEAFF
TGTGCCAGCTCGCCCCAAAGAGGAGATAAGGCTGAAGCTTTCTTT
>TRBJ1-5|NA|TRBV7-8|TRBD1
CASSSTGGNQPQHF
TGTGCCAGCAGCTCTACAGGGGGAAATCAGCCCCAGCATTTT
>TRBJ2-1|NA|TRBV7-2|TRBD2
CASRGGAYNEQFF
TGTGCCAGCCGCGGGGGGGCCTACAATGAGCAGTTCTTC
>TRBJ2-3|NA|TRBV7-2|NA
CASSPRSQLGVGTDTQYF
TGTGCCAGCAGCCCCAGGAGCCAGCTAGGGGTAGGCACAGATACGCAGTATTTT
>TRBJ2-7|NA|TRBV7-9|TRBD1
CASSAQGQISSYEQYF
TGTGCCAGCAGCGCTCAGGGACAGATTTCCTCCTACGAGCAGTACTTC
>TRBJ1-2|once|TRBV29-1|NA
CSVGGINYGYTF
TGCAGCGTTGGCGGTATTAACTATGGCTACACCTTC
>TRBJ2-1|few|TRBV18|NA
CASSQDSNEQFF
TGTGCCAGCTCACAGGACAGCAATGAGCAGTTCTTC
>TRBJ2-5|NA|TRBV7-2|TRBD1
CASLKRQGAQETQYF
TGTGCCAGCCTTAAACGACAGGGGGCGCAAGAGACCCAGTACTTC
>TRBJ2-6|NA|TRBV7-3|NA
CASSGGVNGANVLTF
TGTGCCAGCAGCGGAGGGGTAAATGGGGCCAACGTCCTGACTTTC
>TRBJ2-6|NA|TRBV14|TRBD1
CASSHNRGSGANVLTF
TGTGCCAGCAGCCACAACAGGGGTTCTGGGGCCAACGTCCTGACTTTC
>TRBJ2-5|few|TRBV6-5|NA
CASSYSLGSLQETQYF
TGTGCCAGCAGTTACTCGCTAGGGAGTCTGCAAGAGACCCAGTACTTC
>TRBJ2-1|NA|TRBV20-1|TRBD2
CSARERGEQFF
TGCAGTGCTAGAGAGCGGGGGGAGCAGTTCTTC
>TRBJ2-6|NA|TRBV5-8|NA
CASSLNGGADGANVLTF
TGTGCCAGCAGCTTGAACGGTGGGGCGGATGGGGCCAACGTCCTGACTTTC
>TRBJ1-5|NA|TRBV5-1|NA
CASSFSGTAGQPQHF
TGCGCCAGCAGCTTCTCCGGGACCGCGGGTCAGCCCCAGCATTTT
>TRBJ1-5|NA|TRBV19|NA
CASSIGGAGSNQPQHF
TGTGCCAGTAGTATAGGAGGGGCGGGGAGCAATCAGCCCCAGCATTTT